This TCR beta chain stems from a study of PD-L1 blockade in urothelial cancer. Study details: The researchers analyzed blood 3 weeks (second dose) and 6 weeks after treatment start. Study-wide points: Pretreatment blood TCR clonality under the median forecast improved survival.

TCRdb keeps only in-frame clones here, not all; method: immunoSEQ multiplex PCR. The table includes tens of thousands of clones, approximately 80% detected once. Time point described: peripheral blood 6 weeks after treatment start. Metastatic or locally advanced urothelial carcinoma was present in the patients. This clone was seen once. What it binds is not known. The sample in question was PBMCs, obtained around atezolizumab (anti-PD-L1) treatment. The receptor was isolated from a man between 65 and 85 years old with urothelial cancer.

CDR3 sequence reads: CASSTEPFSGYQYF. CDR3 sequence (DNA): TGTGCCAGCAGTACGGAACCCTTTTCAGGATACCAGTACTTC. V usage is TRBV27 and J usage is TRBJ2-5, with D hard to call. The germline V gene has CDR1 MNHEY and CDR2 SMNVEV (reference sequence). V was shortened by 5 bases and J by 10 bases, with 20 bases between the two germline ends. This CDR3 has 14 amino acids.